The rows below give T cell receptor beta chains drawn from one sample of a study of regulatory T cells in long-lasting Graves disease. Each CDR3 protein is one row after TCRdb ran MiXCR on the multiplex PCR reads. The sample lists 450,000 to 600,000 distinct CDR3 sequences, about 16% seen once, with 12% in the top ten. Another study also made use of these data, one on T cells in Graves' hyperthyroidism and ophthalmopathy.

Sequenced material: peripheral blood mononuclear cells (PBMCs), taken at new diagnosis, from a patient treated with antithyroid drugs. The receptors shown here come from a middle-aged man with Graves disease. CDR3s include the opening cysteine and the closing phenylalanine or tryptophan. Each record gives: D gene, V gene, J gene, clone size, CDR3 protein, CDR3 DNA. A D gene is named only where the DNA matches it firmly. The size field is filled for only some rows; it gives once, few, many or a size class.

D: NA
V: TRBV27
J: TRBJ2-1
size: few
CDR3: CASSKDHYNEQFF
DNA: TGTGCCAGCAGCAAGGACCATTACAATGAGCAGTTCTTC

D: NA
V: TRBV7-8
J: TRBJ2-1
size: many
CDR3: CASSLSLDEQFF
DNA: TGTGCCAGCAGCTTATCGTTGGATGAGCAGTTCTTC

D: NA
V: TRBV6-2/TRBV6-3
J: TRBJ2-3
size: many
CDR3: CASSTDGVDTQYF
DNA: TGTGCCAGCAGTACGGATGGAGTAGATACGCAGTATTTT

D: NA
V: TRBV19
J: TRBJ2-1
size: many
CDR3: CASSIDRPYNEQFF
DNA: TGTGCCAGTAGTATAGATCGGCCGTACAATGAGCAGTTCTTC

D: NA
V: TRBV7-2
J: TRBJ2-7
size: few
CDR3: CASSLEDLDMFYEQYF
DNA: TGTGCCAGCAGCTTAGAAGATTTGGACATGTTCTACGAGCAGTACTTC

D: TRBD2
V: TRBV10-3
J: TRBJ2-1
size: many
CDR3: CAIKAGGDEQFF
DNA: TGTGCCATCAAAGCGGGAGGGGATGAGCAGTTCTTC

D: NA
V: TRBV7-9
J: TRBJ2-1
size: few
CDR3: CASSLGGGVGNEQFF
DNA: TGTGCCAGCAGCTTAGGGGGGGGCGTTGGCAATGAGCAGTTCTTC

D: NA
V: TRBV18
J: TRBJ1-1
size: many
CDR3: CASSPPVGSRTEAFF
DNA: TGTGCCAGCTCACCACCGGTTGGGAGTAGGACTGAAGCTTTCTTT

D: NA
V: TRBV27
J: TRBJ1-1
size: NA
CDR3: CASSIRENTEAFF
DNA: TGTGCCAGCAGTATCCGGGAGAACACTGAAGCTTTCTTT

D: TRBD1
V: TRBV15
J: TRBJ2-3
size: few
CDR3: CATSRDRVQGPDTQYF
DNA: TGTGCCACCAGCAGAGATCGGGTACAGGGGCCAGATACGCAGTATTTT

D: NA
V: TRBV27
J: TRBJ1-2
size: many
CDR3: CASSPAPGSYGYTF
DNA: TGTGCCAGCAGTCCCGCCCCAGGCTCCTATGGCTACACCTTC

D: NA
V: TRBV7-8
J: TRBJ2-2
size: NA
CDR3: CASSATIATVLGELFF
DNA: TGTGCCAGCAGCGCCACGATAGCAACCGTACTCGGGGAGCTGTTTTTT

D: NA
V: TRBV2
J: TRBJ1-1
size: many
CDR3: CASSEARNTEAFF
DNA: TGTGCCAGCAGTGAAGCGCGGAACACTGAAGCTTTCTTT

D: NA
V: TRBV7-9
J: TRBJ2-7
size: many
CDR3: CASSLYDKGRVAYEQYF
DNA: TGTGCCAGCAGCTTATATGACAAGGGGAGAGTGGCCTACGAGCAGTACTTC

D: TRBD2
V: TRBV6-2/TRBV6-3
J: TRBJ2-1
size: many
CDR3: CASRRTSGKNEQFF
DNA: TGTGCCAGCAGACGGACTAGCGGGAAGAATGAGCAGTTCTTC

D: NA
V: TRBV19
J: TRBJ2-1
size: few
CDR3: CASSILTDLEQFF
DNA: TGTGCCAGTAGTATCCTGACAGATTTAGAGCAGTTCTTC

D: NA
V: TRBV11-1
J: TRBJ2-3
size: many
CDR3: CASSLEDSYTDTQYF
DNA: TGTGCCAGCAGCCTCGAGGACTCTTACACAGATACGCAGTATTTT

D: TRBD2
V: TRBV12-3/TRBV12-4
J: TRBJ2-5
size: many
CDR3: CASSPRSSGQETQYF
DNA: TGTGCCAGCAGTCCCAGATCTAGCGGACAAGAGACCCAGTACTTC

D: TRBD2
V: TRBV19
J: TRBJ2-1
size: NA
CDR3: CATSTGQGRTSGNNEQFF
DNA: TGTGCCACCTCGACGGGACAGGGCAGGACTAGCGGGAACAATGAGCAGTTCTTC

D: NA
V: TRBV12-5
J: TRBJ2-7
size: many
CDR3: CASGSQGEQYF
DNA: TGTGCTAGTGGCAGCCAGGGCGAGCAGTACTTC

D: TRBD1
V: TRBV2
J: TRBJ1-2
size: many
CDR3: CASRRQGPIYGYTF
DNA: TGTGCCAGCAGGCGACAGGGGCCTATCTATGGCTACACCTTC

D: NA
V: TRBV3-1
J: TRBJ2-6
size: few
CDR3: CASSQQFAGANVLTF
DNA: TGTGCCAGCAGCCAACAATTCGCTGGGGCCAACGTCCTGACTTTC

D: NA
V: TRBV10-3
J: TRBJ2-7
size: many
CDR3: CAISGPGTASYEQYF
DNA: TGTGCCATCAGTGGCCCCGGGACGGCGTCCTACGAGCAGTACTTC

D: NA
V: TRBV28
J: TRBJ1-1
size: many
CDR3: CASHWLGTGNTEAFF
DNA: TGTGCCAGCCATTGGTTAGGGACTGGGAACACTGAAGCTTTCTTT

D: TRBD2
V: TRBV6-2/TRBV6-3
J: TRBJ2-3
size: few
CDR3: CASSYVAGGIGTDTQYF
DNA: TGTGCCAGCAGTTACGTAGCGGGAGGAATCGGGACAGATACGCAGTATTTT

D: TRBD1
V: TRBV20-1
J: TRBJ1-6
size: NA
CDR3: CSAIRDRNNSPLHF
DNA: TGCAGTGCTATCCGGGACAGAAATAATTCACCCCTCCACTTT

D: NA
V: TRBV7-9
J: TRBJ1-2
size: NA
CDR3: CASSLEFQFGYTF
DNA: TGTGCCAGCAGCTTAGAATTCCAGTTTGGCTACACCTTC

D: TRBD2
V: TRBV29-1
J: TRBJ2-5
size: NA
CDR3: CSVGSAGVGRTKTQYF
DNA: TGCAGCGTTGGGTCAGCGGGAGTGGGTAGGACAAAGACCCAGTACTTC

D: NA
V: TRBV19
J: TRBJ2-2
size: NA
CDR3: CASTRLAGAGELFF
DNA: TGTGCCAGTACCCGGCTAGCCGGGGCCGGGGAGCTGTTTTTT

D: NA
V: TRBV11-2
J: TRBJ2-1
size: many
CDR3: CASSLGLGRYNEQFF
DNA: TGTGCCAGCAGCTTAGGGCTAGGGCGATACAATGAGCAGTTCTTC

D: TRBD1
V: TRBV5-1
J: TRBJ2-6
size: many
CDR3: CASSLGTGAVGANVLTF
DNA: TGCGCCAGCAGCTTGGGGACAGGGGCGGTTGGGGCCAACGTCCTGACTTTC

D: NA
V: TRBV12-3/TRBV12-4
J: TRBJ2-7
size: many
CDR3: CASSGATGKEQYF
DNA: TGTGCCAGCAGTGGGGCTACAGGGAAAGAGCAGTACTTC

D: TRBD1
V: TRBV29-1
J: TRBJ2-1
size: many
CDR3: CSVDWDSVKHGEQFF
DNA: TGCAGCGTAGATTGGGACAGCGTCAAACACGGTGAGCAGTTCTTC

D: NA
V: TRBV20-1
J: TRBJ1-1
size: many
CDR3: CSAVQPNTEAFF
DNA: TGCAGTGCTGTACAGCCGAACACTGAAGCTTTCTTT

D: NA
V: TRBV12-3/TRBV12-4
J: TRBJ2-1
size: many
CDR3: CASSSGTLYNEQFF
DNA: TGTGCCAGCAGTTCCGGGACTCTTTACAATGAGCAGTTCTTC

D: TRBD1
V: TRBV2
J: TRBJ2-7
size: many
CDR3: CASSPGQKYEQYF
DNA: TGTGCCAGCAGCCCGGGACAGAAATACGAGCAGTACTTC

D: NA
V: TRBV4-1
J: TRBJ2-1
size: NA
CDR3: CASSHLGPYNEQFF
DNA: TGCGCCAGCAGCCACCTCGGTCCATACAATGAGCAGTTCTTC

D: TRBD2
V: TRBV4-1
J: TRBJ2-1
size: NA
CDR3: CASSPHRTSAGEQFF
DNA: TGCGCCAGCAGCCCCCACCGGACTAGCGCCGGCGAGCAGTTCTTC

D: NA
V: TRBV5-6
J: TRBJ1-5
size: few
CDR3: CASSLEGRGNQPQHF
DNA: TGTGCCAGCAGCTTGGAGGGGAGAGGTAATCAGCCCCAGCATTTT

D: NA
V: TRBV15
J: TRBJ1-4
size: NA
CDR3: CATSAGPGSEKLFF
DNA: TGTGCCACCAGCGCGGGACCTGGGAGTGAAAAACTGTTTTTT

D: TRBD2
V: TRBV5-1
J: TRBJ2-7
size: many
CDR3: CASSPAVAGRDREQYF
DNA: TGCGCCAGCAGCCCGGCGGTAGCGGGCCGAGATCGCGAGCAGTACTTC

D: NA
V: TRBV7-9
J: TRBJ2-1
size: many
CDR3: CASSLATAVLYNEQFF
DNA: TGTGCCAGCAGCTTAGCGACGGCCGTGCTGTACAATGAGCAGTTCTTC

D: NA
V: TRBV6-1
J: TRBJ1-5
size: many
CDR3: CASSDTENQPQHF
DNA: TGTGCCAGCAGCGATACGGAAAATCAGCCCCAGCATTTT

D: NA
V: TRBV30
J: TRBJ2-6
size: few
CDR3: CAWSGSHSGANVLTF
DNA: TGTGCCTGGAGTGGGAGTCACTCTGGGGCCAACGTCCTGACTTTC

D: TRBD2
V: TRBV6-2/TRBV6-3
J: TRBJ2-1
size: NA
CDR3: CASSYSGLAGVSYNEQFF
DNA: TGTGCCAGCAGTTACTCCGGACTAGCGGGAGTTTCCTACAATGAGCAGTTCTTC

D: NA
V: TRBV12-3/TRBV12-4
J: TRBJ1-4
size: few
CDR3: CASRRGGREKLFF
DNA: TGTGCCAGCAGACGAGGGGGACGTGAAAAACTGTTTTTT

D: TRBD1
V: TRBV20-1
J: TRBJ2-1
size: few
CDR3: CSAQGGQAYNEQFF
DNA: TGCAGTGCCCAGGGGGGACAGGCTTACAATGAGCAGTTCTTC

D: NA
V: TRBV12-3/TRBV12-4
J: TRBJ2-7
size: many
CDR3: CASSSSRGTYEQYF
DNA: TGTGCCAGCAGTTCGAGTCGAGGCACCTACGAGCAGTACTTC

D: NA
V: TRBV6-1
J: TRBJ1-5
size: many
CDR3: CASSEFLKTGNQPQHF
DNA: TGTGCCAGCAGTGAATTTCTCAAAACGGGCAATCAGCCCCAGCATTTT

D: NA
V: TRBV6-2/TRBV6-3
J: TRBJ2-7
size: NA
CDR3: CASSDYNFSYEQYF
DNA: TGTGCCAGCAGTGACTACAACTTCTCCTACGAGCAGTACTTC

D: NA
V: TRBV28
J: TRBJ1-4
size: NA
CDR3: CASKTTHEKLFF
DNA: TGTGCCAGCAAAACGACACATGAAAAACTGTTTTTT

D: TRBD2
V: TRBV7-8
J: TRBJ2-1
size: many
CDR3: CASSPVGGTSAQFF
DNA: TGTGCCAGCAGCCCGGTCGGCGGGACTAGCGCTCAGTTCTTC

D: NA
V: TRBV3-1
J: TRBJ2-1
size: many
CDR3: CASSQDRLYNEQFF
DNA: TGTGCCAGCAGCCAAGATCGTCTCTACAATGAGCAGTTCTTC

D: TRBD1
V: TRBV7-3
J: TRBJ2-7
size: NA
CDR3: CASSTQPGQGLYYEQYF
DNA: TGTGCCAGCAGCACCCAGCCGGGACAGGGATTATACTACGAGCAGTACTTC

D: TRBD1
V: TRBV10-3
J: TRBJ2-1
size: many
CDR3: CAIRSGTGGNEQFF
DNA: TGTGCCATCCGGTCCGGGACAGGGGGCAATGAGCAGTTCTTC

D: NA
V: TRBV20-1
J: TRBJ2-3
size: many
CDR3: CSASQTGYTDTQYF
DNA: TGCAGTGCTAGTCAAACGGGATACACAGATACGCAGTATTTT

D: TRBD2
V: TRBV4-1
J: TRBJ2-3
size: few
CDR3: CASRPTLAGGPGRTDTQYF
DNA: TGCGCCAGCAGGCCTACCTTAGCGGGAGGGCCGGGTAGGACAGATACGCAGTATTTT

D: TRBD1
V: TRBV9
J: TRBJ2-7
size: once
CDR3: CASSVVAGGEQYF
DNA: TGTGCCAGCAGCGTGGTGGCAGGGGGCGAGCAGTACTTC

D: TRBD1
V: TRBV18
J: TRBJ2-1
size: many
CDR3: CASSLGQLYNEQFF
DNA: TGCGCCAGCAGCTTGGGACAGCTTTACAATGAGCAGTTCTTC